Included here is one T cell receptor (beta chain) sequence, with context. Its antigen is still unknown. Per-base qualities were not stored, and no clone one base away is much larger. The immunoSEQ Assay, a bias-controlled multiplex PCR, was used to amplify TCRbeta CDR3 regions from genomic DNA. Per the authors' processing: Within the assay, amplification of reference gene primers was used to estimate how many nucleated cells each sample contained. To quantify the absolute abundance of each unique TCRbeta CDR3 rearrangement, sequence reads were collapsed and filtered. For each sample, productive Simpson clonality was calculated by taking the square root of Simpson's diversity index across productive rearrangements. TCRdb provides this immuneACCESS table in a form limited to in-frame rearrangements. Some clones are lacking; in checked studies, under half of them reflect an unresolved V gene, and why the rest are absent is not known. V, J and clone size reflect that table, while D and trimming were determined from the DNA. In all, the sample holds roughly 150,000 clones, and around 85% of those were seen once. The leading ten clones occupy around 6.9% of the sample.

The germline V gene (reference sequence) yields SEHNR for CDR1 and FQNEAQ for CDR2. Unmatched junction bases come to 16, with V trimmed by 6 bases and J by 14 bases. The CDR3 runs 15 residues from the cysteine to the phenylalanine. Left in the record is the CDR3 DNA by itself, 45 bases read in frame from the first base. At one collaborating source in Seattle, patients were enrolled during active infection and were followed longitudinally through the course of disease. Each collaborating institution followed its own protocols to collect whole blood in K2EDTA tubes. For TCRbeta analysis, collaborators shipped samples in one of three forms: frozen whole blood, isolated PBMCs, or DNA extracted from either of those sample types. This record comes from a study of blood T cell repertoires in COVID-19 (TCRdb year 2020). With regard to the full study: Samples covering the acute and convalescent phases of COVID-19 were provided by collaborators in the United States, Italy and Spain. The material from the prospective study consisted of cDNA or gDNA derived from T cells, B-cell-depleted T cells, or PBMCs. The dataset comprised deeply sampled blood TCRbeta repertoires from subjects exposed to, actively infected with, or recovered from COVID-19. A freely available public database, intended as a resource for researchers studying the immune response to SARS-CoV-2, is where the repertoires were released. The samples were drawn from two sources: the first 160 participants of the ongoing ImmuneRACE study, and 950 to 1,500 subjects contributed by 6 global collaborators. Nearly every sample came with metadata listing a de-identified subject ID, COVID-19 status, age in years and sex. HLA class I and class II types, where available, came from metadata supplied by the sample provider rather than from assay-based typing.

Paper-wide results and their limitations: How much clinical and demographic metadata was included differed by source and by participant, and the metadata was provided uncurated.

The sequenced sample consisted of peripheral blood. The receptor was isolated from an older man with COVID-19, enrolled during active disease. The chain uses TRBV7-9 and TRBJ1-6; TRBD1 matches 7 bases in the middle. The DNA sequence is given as TGTGCCAGCAGGAACAGGGGCGCCCAGTCGACGGCCCTCCACTTT. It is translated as CASRNRGAQSTALHF.